Listed below are T cell receptor beta chains from one sample, sequenced in a study of blood T cells in healthy people across ages. TCRdb re-analysed the 5' RACE reads in MiXCR, keeping a single row per CDR3 protein. The repertoire includes over 550,000 distinct CDR3 sequences, under 30% of them detected once, and 15% to 18% sits in the top ten. The material sequenced was blood. Every receptor here comes from a woman of 80 years or more in good health. Each CDR3 is given with its conserved first and last residue. The D gene is left open where the match is weak. Clone size, where shown, is once, few, many, or a class for clones that have expanded.

clone_size j_call d_call v_call cdr3_nt cdr3_aa
few TRBJ1-4 TRBD1 TRBV7-9 TGTGCCAGCAGCGCCGGGACAGGGGGAAAACTGTTTTTT CASSAGTGGKLFF
- TRBJ2-1 - TRBV29-1 TGCAGCGTTGAAGACTCTACCGCGAGCTCCTACAATGAGCAGTTCTTC CSVEDSTASSYNEQFF
- TRBJ1-6 - TRBV6-1 TGTGCCAGCAGTGAAGGTGCGAGATCACCCCTCCACTTT CASSEGARSPLHF
many TRBJ1-1 - TRBV7-2 TGTGCCAGCAGCCCCGTCGGTACTAGGAACACTGAAGCTTTCTTT CASSPVGTRNTEAFF
- TRBJ1-2 - TRBV2 TGTGCCAGCAGCGACAGCCCTCGTGGCTACACCTTC CASSDSPRGYTF
many TRBJ2-4 - TRBV30 TGTGCCTGGAGACCCAGGACGGGAAGCAAAAACATTCAGTACTTC CAWRPRTGSKNIQYF
- TRBJ2-1 - TRBV4-1 TGCGCCAGCAGCCAAGAGGGCGGGCCCGCCTACAATGAGCAGTTCTTC CASSQEGGPAYNEQFF
many TRBJ2-3 - TRBV20-1 TGCAGTGCTAGCCCGGTACAGGGTCCCACCACAGATACGCAGTATTTT CSASPVQGPTTDTQYF
many TRBJ1-2 TRBD1 TRBV4-2 TGTGCCAGCAGCCAAGTGGGACAGGACTATGGCTACACCTTC CASSQVGQDYGYTF
- TRBJ1-1 TRBD1 TRBV5-5 TGTGCCAGCAGCGGACCGGGACAGGGGATTGAAGCTTTCTTT CASSGPGQGIEAFF
- TRBJ2-1 TRBD2 TRBV2 TGTGCCAGCAGTGAAGCGCTTCAGCTAGCGGGGGTCAATGAGCAGTTCTTC CASSEALQLAGVNEQFF
many TRBJ1-2 - TRBV29-1 TGCAGCGTCGATAACTATGGCTACACCTTC CSVDNYGYTF
- TRBJ2-1 TRBD1 TRBV11-3 TGTGCCAGCAGCTCGGGACAGGGTCCCGATGAGCAGTTCTTC CASSSGQGPDEQFF
few TRBJ2-5 TRBD2 TRBV11-2 TGTGCCAGCAGCTTAAATAGAGCGGGAGAAGAGACCCAGTACTTC CASSLNRAGEETQYF
many TRBJ1-2 - TRBV4-1 TGCGCCAGCAGCCTCGGACCGATCAACTATGGCTACACCTTC CASSLGPINYGYTF
once TRBJ1-1 - TRBV18 TGTGCCAGCTCACCCCACCAGGACACTGAAGCTTTCTTT CASSPHQDTEAFF
- TRBJ1-1 - TRBV5-1 TGCGCCAGCAGCTTCAGGGCTAACACTGAAGCTTTCTTT CASSFRANTEAFF
many TRBJ1-1 - TRBV29-1 TGCAGCGTTGATACCGGGACAAGAGCTTTCTTT CSVDTGTRAFF
many TRBJ2-7 - TRBV6-5 TGTGCCAGCAGACCCGGGACCCGGGGGAGAGAGCAGTACTTC CASRPGTRGREQYF
- TRBJ1-2 - TRBV29-1 TGCAGCGTTGAAGATACAGCCTATGGCTACACCTTC CSVEDTAYGYTF
- TRBJ1-5 - TRBV7-9 TGTGCCAGCAGCTCTATAAGGAGCAATCAGCCCCAGCATTTT CASSSIRSNQPQHF
- TRBJ2-1 TRBD1 TRBV29-1 TGCAGCGCCGGACAGGGCTCTAATGGGCAGTTCTTC CSAGQGSNGQFF
- TRBJ1-3 TRBD1 TRBV11-2 TGTGCCAGCAGCCAACAGGGGGCATCTGGAAACACCATATATTTT CASSQQGASGNTIYF
- TRBJ2-5 - TRBV7-6 TGTGCCAGCAGCCAGGTCTGGGGAGTTGAGGAGACCCAGTACTTC CASSQVWGVEETQYF
many TRBJ2-7 - TRBV10-3 TGTGCCATCAGTGAGTCGACGGGGTACGAGCAGTACTTC CAISESTGYEQYF
many TRBJ1-4 TRBD1 TRBV20-1 TGCAGTGCTAGAGGGACAGGGGAAAAACTGTTTTTT CSARGTGEKLFF
many TRBJ2-3 TRBD1 TRBV5-1 TGCGCCAGCAGCCCTCGGACAGGGGAGACAGATACGCAGTATTTT CASSPRTGETDTQYF
- TRBJ2-5 TRBD1 TRBV12-3/TRBV12-4 TGTGCCAGCAGTTTTATGACAGGGAAGAATGAGCAGTACTTC CASSFMTGKNEQYF
- TRBJ1-5 - TRBV6-4 TGTGCCAGCAGTGTCGGGGTTAATCAGCCCCAGCATTTT CASSVGVNQPQHF
few TRBJ2-7 - TRBV5-1 TGCGCCAGCAGCGTATCAACTTCCCCCGGAACCTACGAGCAGTACTTC CASSVSTSPGTYEQYF
- TRBJ2-7 TRBD2 TRBV29-1 TGCAGCGTTTACGTGGGGGGGTATAACAACGAGCAGTACTTC CSVYVGGYNNEQYF
- TRBJ2-7 TRBD1 TRBV5-5 TGTGCCAGCAGCTTGGTACAGGGGCAAACGGAGCAGTACTTC CASSLVQGQTEQYF
few TRBJ1-5 - TRBV28 TGTGCCAGCAGCCAGGACAAACTGAGAGCGGGCAATCAGCCCCAGCATTTT CASSQDKLRAGNQPQHF
few TRBJ1-1 - TRBV2 TGTGCCAGCCAGCGCGAGAGGGTCACTGAAGCTTTCTTT CASQRERVTEAFF
- TRBJ1-1 - TRBV7-2 TGTGCCAGCAGCTTAGTTTCAGGCTACACTGAAGCTTTCTTT CASSLVSGYTEAFF
many TRBJ2-5 TRBD2 TRBV6-2/TRBV6-3 TGTGCCAGCAGTCAAGCTAGCGGGGGGCAGAAAGAGACCCAGTACTTC CASSQASGGQKETQYF
many TRBJ2-1 TRBD1 TRBV24-1 TGTGCCACCGGAAACCGGGACAGGGCCCACAATGAGCAGTTCTTC CATGNRDRAHNEQFF
many TRBJ2-5 - TRBV7-3 TGTGCCAGCAGTCAAGAGCTCCAAGAGACCCAGTACTTC CASSQELQETQYF
- TRBJ2-7 - TRBV7-9 TGTGCCAGCAGCTTAAATATCAAAGAGGCCCAGTACTTC CASSLNIKEAQYF
- TRBJ1-4 - TRBV28 TGTGCCAGCAGTTTGCCAGGGGCCTTCAATGAAAAACTGTTTTTT CASSLPGAFNEKLFF
- TRBJ2-5 TRBD1 TRBV4-2 TGTGCCAGCAGCCAAGATTACGGGACAGAAGAGACCCAGTACTTC CASSQDYGTEETQYF
few TRBJ2-7 - TRBV12-3/TRBV12-4 TGTGCCAGCAGTTTAAAAGGGGCCAGCAATGAGCAGTACTTC CASSLKGASNEQYF
many TRBJ1-1 - TRBV6-5 TGTGCCAGCAGTTACTCCAGGGTTATCACTGAAGCTTTCTTT CASSYSRVITEAFF
many TRBJ2-5 - TRBV10-3 TGTGCCATCAGTCGGACTTTACAAGAGACCCAGTACTTC CAISRTLQETQYF
many TRBJ2-6 - TRBV3-1 TGTGCCAGCAGCCCCCTACTATCTGGGGCCAACGTCCTGACTTTC CASSPLLSGANVLTF
- TRBJ2-7 TRBD2 TRBV5-1 TGCGCCAGCAGCTCGTTTAGCGGGGAAGCCTACGAGCAGTACTTC CASSSFSGEAYEQYF
- TRBJ1-2 TRBD1 TRBV6-1 TGTGCCAGCAGACCCGGGACAGTTGCCTATGGCTACACCTTC CASRPGTVAYGYTF
- TRBJ2-1 - TRBV27 TGTGCCAGCAGTCCGTTAATAGTAGCGGACTACAATGAGCAGTTCTTC CASSPLIVADYNEQFF
many TRBJ2-1 TRBD1 TRBV6-6 TGTGCCAGCAGCAACGTCCCGGGACAGGGGAATGAGCAGTTCTTC CASSNVPGQGNEQFF
- TRBJ1-5 - TRBV5-5 TGTGCCAGCAGCTTGGATTTGTCTAGCAATCAGCCCCAGCATTTT CASSLDLSSNQPQHF
- TRBJ1-6 TRBD1 TRBV9 TGTGCCAGCAGCCCCCAGGGGGGGTCACCCCTCCACTTT CASSPQGGSPLHF
- TRBJ1-6 - TRBV2 TGTGCCAGCAGCGTAAGCGGAGGACAGCTCCAATCACCCCTCCACTTT CASSVSGGQLQSPLHF
- TRBJ2-7 - TRBV5-4 TGTGCCAGCAGCCCATACAGTGGTTCCTACGAGCAGTACTTC CASSPYSGSYEQYF
many TRBJ1-4 - TRBV12-3/TRBV12-4 TGTGCCAGCAGTTTAGCGGCTGTCGGTGGGGGTGAAAAACTGTTTTTT CASSLAAVGGGEKLFF
many TRBJ2-3 - TRBV12-3/TRBV12-4 TGTGCCAGCAGTTTAGCTACCGGGAGAATAGGGAATACCGCAGATACGCAGTATTTT CASSLATGRIGNTADTQYF
- TRBJ1-5 - TRBV27 TGTGCCAGCAGTTTATATCGTCCAGGGGCGGGAATAAGCAATCAGCCCCAGCATTTT CASSLYRPGAGISNQPQHF
- TRBJ1-5 TRBD1 TRBV5-6 TGTGCCAGCAGCTTGGGAAGGGGGCAAAATAGCAATCAGCCCCGGCATTTT CASSLGRGQNSNQPRHF
- TRBJ2-1 TRBD2 TRBV7-9 TGTGCCAGCACCGGGGGGGGCCCCTACAATGAGCAGTTCTTC CASTGGGPYNEQFF
- TRBJ2-2 TRBD2 TRBV20-1 TGCAGTGCTCGCCTAGCGGGGGGCCGCACCGGGGAGCTGTTTTTT CSARLAGGRTGELFF
- TRBJ2-7 TRBD1 TRBV20-1 TGCAGTGCTGACAGGGGATCCTCCTACGAGCAGTACTTC CSADRGSSYEQYF